The entry that follows covers one TCR beta chain sequence. This record comes from a study of cytomegalovirus exposure and HLA in healthy donors. Germline CDR1 reads SGHAT; CDR2 reads FQDESV (reference sequence). The CDR3 spans 13 residues. The ends lost 5 bases at V and 10 bases at J; junction bases unmatched: 9. PCR employed 60 Vbeta and 13 Jbeta primers. The repertoire was sequenced with immunoSEQ multiplex PCR; TCRdb's copy has only in-frame clones and lacks some. Here the sample spans more than 65,000 clones, under 80% being singletons. The sequenced sample consisted of PBMCs. The chain employs TRBV11-1 and TRBJ1-1; 8 bases fit TRBD1. The sequence came from a man in his late teens or twenties in good health and CMV-seropositive. The CDR3 sequence is CASSPTTGAGAFF. The CDR3 nucleotides read TGTGCCAGCAGCCCTACGACAGGGGCTGGAGCTTTCTTT.